The 20 T cell receptor beta chains presented below share a single source sample, sequenced in a study of long-term antiretroviral therapy in people with HIV. The immunoSEQ assay was v3.0, run at survey level. Using immunoSEQ multiplex PCR, the repertoire was profiled, and TCRdb retains in-frame clones only, with some absent. In the table there are about 28,000 clones, roughly 87% of which are singletons. The specimen was unsorted PBMCs, collected 2 years after starting antiretroviral therapy. The receptors were gathered from a man aged 50 to 59 with HIV.

This clone was detected a few times. V gene TRBV5-4 combines with J gene TRBJ1-3; D call uncertain. Trimming left V 4 bases short and J 0 bases short, with 14 bases between. The CDR3 covers 16 residues. Germline assignment: CDR1 SGHNT and CDR2 YYREEE (reference sequence). The CDR3 bases are TGTGCCAGCAGCCCGGTTCCCGTTTTCTCTGGAAACACCATATATTTT. Its translation: CASSPVPVFSGNTIYF.

This chain joins TRBV13 and TRBJ2-3; 8 nucleotides agree with TRBD2. Germline V CDR1 and CDR2: PRHDT, FYEKMQ (reference sequence). The CDR3 consists of 18 residues. Unmatched junction bases numbered 18, after V lost 4 bases and J lost 6 bases. CDR3 protein: CASSSRPITGGWPDTQYF. The CDR3 nucleotides read TGTGCCAGCAGCTCTCGCCCAATAACGGGAGGGTGGCCCGATACGCAGTATTTT.

The CDR3 coding sequence is TGTGCCAGCAGCTTAGTTGGGACAGGGCGACAGACCCAGTACTTC. It is translated as CASSLVGTGRQTQYF. The chain employs TRBV7-2 and TRBJ2-5, with 9 bases that match TRBD1. The germline V gene encodes CDR1 SGHTA and CDR2 FQGNSA. The V and J ends lost 1 base and 6 bases, in that order; junction bases with no gene match: 6. The CDR3 is 15 residues long.

This clone was detected once. The chain couples TRBV19 to TRBJ2-6; D call uncertain. The CDR3 covers 15 residues. The V and J ends lost 8 bases and 3 bases respectively, with 14 bases between them. Germline lookup yields CDR1 LNHDA and CDR2 SQIVND (reference sequence). For the CDR3, the DNA is TGTGCCAGTTCAGGACGTTTGTATGGGGCCAACGTCCTGACTTTC. It specifies CASSGRLYGANVLTF.

This clone was counted a single time. The chain employs TRBV7-9 and TRBJ2-1; 10 bases are shared with TRBD2. V gave up 1 base and J gave up 7 bases; unmatched junction bases: 13. The germline V gene has CDR1 SEHNR and CDR2 FQNEAQ (reference sequence). This CDR3 region has 18 residues. The CDR3 is CASSLGASGGYHGNEQFF. In nucleotides, the CDR3 is TGTGCCAGCAGCTTAGGGGCTAGCGGGGGATACCATGGGAATGAGCAGTTCTTC.

In DNA form, the CDR3 reads TGTGCCAGTAGTATGGCCAGGGTGTACAATCAGCCCCAGCATTTT. It codes for CASSMARVYNQPQHF. The rearrangement links TRBV19 to TRBJ1-5; a possible D gene is TRBD1 (5 bases). The CDR3 contains 15 residues. The germline V gene has CDR1 LNHDA and CDR2 SQIVND (reference sequence). Trimming took 3 bases from V and 3 from J, leaving 12 bases between them.

This clone appeared once. This chain links TRBV10-2 with TRBJ2-7; D unclear. The V end lost 4 bases, the J end lost 5 bases, and 18 bases lay between the germline ends. CDR1 is WSHSY, CDR2 SAAADI, per germline. The CDR3 consists of 15 residues. The CDR3 DNA reads TGCGCCAGCAGTGCTGGTCCCTCGATTTTTAACGAGCAGTACTTC. This sequence encodes CASSAGPSIFNEQYF.

This clone was seen a handful of times. The gene calls are TRBV7-9 and TRBJ2-7, with a weak D call TRBD1 (5 bases). V was shortened by 4 bases and J by 1 base, with 8 bases between the two germline ends. Germline V CDR1 and CDR2: SEHNR, FQNEAQ (reference sequence). The CDR3 spans 13 residues. CDR3 DNA: TGTGCCAGCAGCTCCGACAGTTCCTACGAGCAGTACTTC. Its translation is CASSSDSSYEQYF.

J is TRBJ1-3 and V is TRBV5-1; no firm D call. Germline V gene data show CDR1 as SGHRS and CDR2 as YFSETQ. V shed 0 bases and J shed 4 bases, with 8 bases lying between them. This CDR3 contains 14 residues. The CDR3 bases are TGCGCCAGCAGCTTGGAGGCACCCGGAAACACCATATATTTT. This encodes CASSLEAPGNTIYF.

The V call is TRBV6-5, the J call TRBJ2-5, with TRBD2 matching 13 bases. The CDR3 is 15 amino acids. CDR1 and CDR2 from the germline V gene are MNHEY and SVGAGI. V was pared by 6 bases and J by 3 bases, with 4 bases of the junction left unmatched. The CDR3 nucleotides read TGTGCCAGCAGGCCCGGGACTAGCGGGGAAGAGACCCAGTACTTC. Protein: CASRPGTSGEETQYF.

The chain combines TRBV7-2 with TRBJ2-3; 9 nucleotides agree with TRBD2. Germline-derived CDR1 and CDR2 are SGHTA and FQGNSA. The CDR3 has 17 amino acids. V trimming: 5 bases; J trimming: 2 bases; junction bases outside the gene matches: 11. The CDR3 bases are TGTGCCAGCAGCACAAGCGGGAGGAGGCAGTACACAGATACGCAGTATTTT. This sequence encodes CASSTSGRRQYTDTQYF. Full variable domain (rest looked up from reference TRBV7-2 and TRBJ2-3): GAGVSQSPSNKVTEKGKDVELRCDPISGHTALYWYRQSLGQGLEFLIYFQGNSAPDKSGLPSDRFSAERTGGSVSTLTIQRTQQEDSAVYLCASSTSGRRQYTDTQYFGPGTRLTVL.

The sample holds one count of this clone. The V and J genes are TRBV30 and TRBJ1-3; no definite D call. V shed 3 bases and J shed 11 bases, with 11 bases lying between them. The CDR3 totals 11 residues. CDR1 and CDR2 (germline): GTSNPN, SVGIG (reference sequence). The CDR3 loop is CAWSEAEAIYF. The DNA for the CDR3 is TGTGCCTGGAGCGAAGCCGAAGCCATATATTTT.

This chain uses TRBV5-1 with TRBJ2-2; a weak D match, TRBD1 (6 bases). The length of the CDR3 is 15 residues. V lost 4 bases and J 3 bases, leaving 13 bases between the germline ends. Germline-derived CDR1 and CDR2 are SGHRS and YFSETQ. In DNA form, the CDR3 reads TGCGCCAGCAGCCAGGACAGTGGTTACACCGGGGAGCTGTTTTTT. Encoded protein: CASSQDSGYTGELFF.

The chain employs TRBV10-3 and TRBJ2-7, with 8 bases identical to TRBD1. The CDR3 extends over 13 amino acids. V shed 8 bases, J shed 2 bases, and the junction held 5 bases outside the gene matches. Germline V gives CDR1 ENHRY, CDR2 SYGVKD. CDR3 amino acids: CAIYRGTPYEQYF. The CDR3 DNA reads TGTGCCATCTACAGGGGGACCCCCTACGAGCAGTACTTC.

V is TRBV18 and J is TRBJ1-4, with D hard to call. The CDR3 covers 14 residues. With 3 bases removed from V and 8 bases from J, the gap between germline ends came to 13 bases. Germline assignment: CDR1 KGHSH and CDR2 LQKENI. The CDR3 sequence: CASSPKRSGEKLFF. For the CDR3, the DNA is TGTGCCAGCTCACCCAAGCGGTCGGGGGAAAAACTGTTTTTT.

For the CDR3, the DNA is TGTGCCAGCAGCCAACGGCCCAATGAAAAACTGTTTTTT. Residues: CASSQRPNEKLFF. The chain is built from TRBV14 and TRBJ1-4; D gene unclear. The CDR3 sequence is 13 residues long. In germline, CDR1 is SGHDN, CDR2 FVKESK. The germline V and J ends were trimmed by 2 bases and 5 bases, with 6 bases remaining between them.

The chain uses TRBV19 and TRBJ2-2, with D unclear. Germline values: CDR1 LNHDA, CDR2 SQIVND (reference sequence). CDR3 size: 13 residues. The V and J ends lost 0 bases and 3 bases respectively, with 2 bases between them. The CDR3 here is CASSIEYTGELFF. The CDR3 DNA is TGTGCCAGTAGTATAGAGTACACCGGGGAGCTGTTTTTT.

This chain connects TRBV10-2 to TRBJ2-7; possibly TRBD2 for D (6 bases). The length of the CDR3 is 12 residues. Germline CDR1 WSHSY, CDR2 SAAADI. Trimming pared 3 bases from V and 5 bases from J, leaving 8 bases between. CDR3 DNA sequence: TGCGCCAGCAGTGAACCGGGGGACGAGCAGTACTTC. Protein product: CASSEPGDEQYF.

The V and J genes are TRBV28 and TRBJ1-1; TRBD1 matches at 7 bases. The CDR3 is 15 residues long. Germline values: CDR1 MDHEN, CDR2 SYDVKM. V dropped 6 bases and J dropped 5; count of bases not matched to a gene: 12. CDR3 sequence reads: CASSSDRLIRTEAFF. The CDR3 DNA is TGTGCCAGCAGCTCGGACAGGCTTATTCGGACTGAAGCTTTCTTT.

This chain links TRBV5-5 with TRBJ2-5; D remains ambiguous. CDR1 and CDR2 (germline): SGHKS, YYEKEE (reference sequence). CDR3 size: 12 residues. V lost 2 bases to trimming and J lost 0 bases, with 2 bases between them. In nucleotides, the CDR3 is TGTGCCAGCAGCTTCTACCAAGAGACCCAGTACTTC. Amino acids: CASSFYQETQYF.